What follows are 7 T cell receptor beta chains derived from one specimen sequenced in a study of STAT5B mutations in CD4+ large granular lymphocyte leukemia. The repertoire was sequenced with immunoSEQ multiplex PCR; TCRdb's copy has only in-frame clones and lacks some. The data contain around 24,000 clones, just under 75% of them singletons. Sequencing input: CD4+ T cells from blood buffy coats. Every receptor here comes from a human donor in good health.

This clone was recorded only once. V is TRBV2 and J is TRBJ1-5, with 7 bases fitting TRBD1. The CDR3 consists of 19 residues. CDR1 SNHLY and CDR2 FYNNEI come from the germline V gene. Unmatched junction bases numbered 15, after V lost 4 bases and J lost 0 bases. For the CDR3, the DNA is TGTGCCAGCAGTGGTGGTACAGGGGAACACGTACATAGCAATCAGCCCCAGCATTTT. This gives the protein CASSGGTGEHVHSNQPQHF.

This chain connects TRBV6-4 to TRBJ2-7, with TRBD1 matching 7 bases. Germline V lookup: CDR1 MRHNA, CDR2 SNTAGT. There are 15 residues in the CDR3. V trimming: 6 bases; J trimming: 6 bases; junction bases outside the gene matches: 14. The CDR3 protein is CASRSRQGPRCEQYV. The CDR3, as DNA: TGTGCCAGCAGATCTCGACAGGGACCCCGTTGCGAGCAGTACGTC.

V usage is TRBV7-2 and J usage is TRBJ1-1, with D tentatively TRBD1 (5 bases). Germline lookup yields CDR1 SGHTA and CDR2 FQGNSA. Trimming left V 5 bases short and J 3 bases short, with 16 bases between. The CDR3 is 15 residues long. The CDR3 DNA reads as TGTGCCAGCAGCCGTCGACCGGGACGGGACACTGAAGCTTTCTTT. Protein product: CASSRRPGRDTEAFF.

The chain uses TRBV7-8 and TRBJ2-2; TRBD1 aligns across 8 bases. CDR3 length: 15 residues. V was pared by 5 bases and J by 6 bases, with 8 bases of the junction left unmatched. Germline assignment: CDR1 SGHVS and CDR2 FQNEAQ. CDR3 residues: CASSPRTGLAGELFF. In DNA form, the CDR3 reads TGTGCCAGCAGCCCCCGGACAGGGTTAGCCGGGGAGCTGTTTTTT.

The rearrangement links TRBV20-1 to TRBJ2-7; D unresolved. Germline V gene sequence: CDR1 DFQATT, CDR2 SNEGSKA (reference sequence). With 7 bases removed from V and 3 bases from J, the gap between germline ends came to 10 bases. The length of the CDR3 is 11 residues. CDR3: CSVPDNYEQYF. The CDR3 DNA reads as TGCAGTGTGCCGGATAACTACGAGCAGTACTTC.

The gene calls are TRBV5-4 and TRBJ2-7; 14 bases line up with TRBD2. Germline loops: CDR1 SGHNT, CDR2 YYREEE (reference sequence). This CDR3 has 15 residues. The V segment lost 4 bases and the J segment 6 bases; nucleotides outside the gene matches: 6. The chain's CDR3 is CASSQGLAGVTEQYF. Here the CDR3 DNA reads TGTGCCAGCAGCCAGGGACTAGCGGGAGTCACCGAGCAGTACTTC.

The chain is built from TRBV19 and TRBJ2-7; 7 bases line up with TRBD1. J lost 8 bases, V lost 4 bases, and 8 bases had no gene match. Germline CDR1 and CDR2: LNHDA and SQIVND (reference sequence). This CDR3 is 13 amino acids long. The CDR3 DNA reads as TGTGCCAGTAGTAAAACAGGGGAGATGAAGCAGTACGTC. This codes for CASSKTGEMKQYV.